Listed here are 3 T cell receptor beta chains from one sample, sequenced in a study of blood T cell repertoires in COVID-19. Libraries were prepared by immunoSEQ multiplex PCR; TCRdb keeps only in-frame clonotypes and omits some of them. The table includes 100,000 to 150,000 clones, 70% to 90% detected once. Material: peripheral blood. The receptors originated from a man aged 50 to 59 with acute or convalescent COVID-19.

The chain joins TRBV19 to TRBJ1-1; D possibly corresponds to TRBD1 (5 bases). The CDR3 totals 16 residues. CDR1 is LNHDA and CDR2 is SQIVND in the germline V gene (reference sequence). V dropped 7 bases and J dropped 1 base, with 19 bases sitting between them. The CDR3 spells CASIAGGAGANTEAFF. DNA of the CDR3: TGTGCCAGTATAGCCGGGGGAGCCGGAGCGAACACTGAAGCTTTCTTT.

The chain couples TRBV10-3 to TRBJ2-1, with D tentatively TRBD2 (5 bases). The CDR3 has 12 amino acids. V was cut by 2 bases and J by 10 bases, with 9 bases left in between. Per germline, CDR1 ENHRY and CDR2 SYGVKD. The CDR3: CAISEAADEQFF. As DNA, the CDR3 is TGTGCCATCAGTGAGGCAGCGGACGAGCAGTTCTTC.

The chain employs TRBV12-3 or TRBV12-4 and TRBJ1-5; no reliable D call. CDR3 size: 13 residues. Trimming removed 1 base from V and 5 bases from J, with 6 bases in between. The CDR3 loop is CASSLGSHQPQHF. Written as DNA, the CDR3 is TGTGCCAGCAGTTTAGGCAGTCATCAGCCCCAGCATTTT.